This entry describes one T cell receptor (beta chain). The source of the sample is a study of blood T cell repertoires in COVID-19. In the study overall: There were acute and convalescent COVID-19 samples, and they came from the United States, Italy and Spain.

Assay used: immunoSEQ multiplex PCR; TCRdb lists only in-frame clones, some missing. The sample holds some 460,000 clones, around 88% seen once. The CDR3 is made up of 17 amino acids. The receptor was derived from a woman in her twenties or thirties with acute or convalescent COVID-19. J is TRBJ2-3 and V is TRBV1; the tabulated D call, TRBD2, remains unverified against the DNA. TRBV1 corresponds to a pseudogene. The sequencing sample was made of peripheral blood. CDR3 loop: CTSSQDRATSGTDTQYF. As DNA, the CDR3 is TGCACCAGCAGCCAAGATCGCGCGACTAGCGGCACAGATACGCAGTATTTT.